This TCR beta chain stems from a study of control samples from healthy donors and cancer patients. The data were produced by immunoSEQ multiplex PCR, yet TCRdb's version contains in-frame clones alone and is incomplete. This sample has 90,000 to 150,000 clones, with around 88% found just once. To note about this clone: Other DNA sequences from this sample encode an identical CDR3 as well.

The CDR3 covers 13 residues. Trimming pared 0 bases from V and 5 bases from J, leaving 8 bases between. Germline V gene data show CDR1 as SGHRS and CDR2 as YFSETQ. This TCR derives from a man aged 35-49 years in good health. Sequencing used blood. The chain combines TRBV5-1 with TRBJ2-5; D possibly corresponds to TRBD1 (5 bases). For the CDR3, the DNA is TGCGCCAGCAGCTTGGGACAGAGGGAGACCCAGTACTTC. It encodes CASSLGQRETQYF. Using reference TRBV5-1 and TRBJ2-5 for the parts outside the CDR3, the full variable domain is KAGVTQTPRYLIKTRGQQVTLSCSPISGHRSVSWYQQTPGQGLQFLFEYFSETQRNKGNFPGRFSGRQFSNSRSEMNVSTLELGDSALYLCASSLGQRETQYFGPGTRLLVL.